This T cell receptor (beta chain) came from a study of T cell responses to AZD1222 COVID-19 vaccine. Whole-study context: Pooling was applied to second doses at about 4 or about 12 weeks. General study findings and limits: The donors showed a predominance of white British ancestry and of females, with possible underestimation of clonal diversity. Unmutated variant regions are reportedly the target of nearly half of TCRs that are spike-specific.

Sequenced by immunoSEQ multiplex PCR; TCRdb stores in-frame clones only, minus some. The sample consists of some 140,000 clones, 92% of them appearing once. Germline V gene sequence: CDR1 SGDLS, CDR2 YYNGEE. The CDR3 is 14 amino acids. V shed 0 bases and J 5 bases; nucleotides not matched to a gene: 5. Of note for this clone: The antigen is undetermined.

The specimen was peripheral blood, collected on day 0 of AZD1222 vaccination. The chain employs TRBV9 and TRBJ2-7, with 7 bases that match TRBD2. This sequence originates from an adult in good health. The CDR3 bases are TGTGCCAGCAGCGTAGCGTGGGGGAGGGACGAGCAGTACTTC. Translation gives CASSVAWGRDEQYF.